A few counts support the clone carrying this T cell receptor beta chain. Its antigen remains unidentified. The entry originates in a study of PD-1 blockade in classical Hodgkin lymphoma. Overall study context: Patients were given intravenous nivolumab, 3 mg/kg, every 2 weeks.

Method: immunoSEQ multiplex PCR; TCRdb's copy keeps in-frame clones and lacks some. The data hold tens of thousands of clones, with approximately 80% observed a single time. Trimming took off 2 bases at V and 8 bases at J, with 6 bases between the two ends. The CDR3 runs 11 residues. The germline V gene encodes CDR1 MNHEY and CDR2 SVGAGI. Overall study results and limits: Complete responders possessed baseline diversity comparable to newly diagnosed patients. Possibly reflecting disease activity or prior therapy, repertoire differences have causes that remain undefined. By C4D1, diversity of CD4+ TCRs had risen significantly, whereas that of CD8+ TCRs had not.

Documented time point: cycle 4 day 1 (C4D1), after more than five weeks of nivolumab. After autologous stem cell transplantation all patients relapsed, and prior brentuximab vedotin exposure differed between cohorts. Thawed PBMCs were the source of CD4+ T cells, purified by magnetic negative selection. The sample in question was CD4+ T cells from blood, obtained before the fourth cycle of nivolumab. J is TRBJ1-2 and V is TRBV6-5; unclear D gene. The clonotype originates from a human donor with classical Hodgkin lymphoma. CDR3 residues: CASSYLGGYTF. The CDR3 DNA sequence: TGTGCCAGCAGTTACCTGGGAGGCTACACCTTC.